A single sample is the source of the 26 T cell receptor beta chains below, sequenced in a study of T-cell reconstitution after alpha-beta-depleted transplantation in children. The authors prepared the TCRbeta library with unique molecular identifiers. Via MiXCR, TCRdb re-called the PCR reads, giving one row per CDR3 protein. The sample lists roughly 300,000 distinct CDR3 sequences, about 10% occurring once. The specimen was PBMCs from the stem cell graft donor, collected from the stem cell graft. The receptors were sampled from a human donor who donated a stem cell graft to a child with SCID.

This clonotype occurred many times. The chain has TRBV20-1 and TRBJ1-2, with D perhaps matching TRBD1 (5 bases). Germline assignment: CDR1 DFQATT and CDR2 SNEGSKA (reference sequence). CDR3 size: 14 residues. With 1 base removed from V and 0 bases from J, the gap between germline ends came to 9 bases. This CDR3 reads CSARVAGTNYGYTF. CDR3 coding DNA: TGCAGTGCTAGAGTGGCAGGGACTAACTATGGCTACACCTTC.

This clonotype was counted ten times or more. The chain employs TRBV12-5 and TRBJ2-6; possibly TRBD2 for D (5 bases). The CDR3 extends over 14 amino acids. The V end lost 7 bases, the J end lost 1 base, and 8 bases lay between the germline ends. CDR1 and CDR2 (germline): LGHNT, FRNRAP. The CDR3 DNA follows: TGTGCTAGTGCCTCGGGATCTGGGGCCAACGTCCTGACTTTC. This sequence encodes CASASGSGANVLTF.

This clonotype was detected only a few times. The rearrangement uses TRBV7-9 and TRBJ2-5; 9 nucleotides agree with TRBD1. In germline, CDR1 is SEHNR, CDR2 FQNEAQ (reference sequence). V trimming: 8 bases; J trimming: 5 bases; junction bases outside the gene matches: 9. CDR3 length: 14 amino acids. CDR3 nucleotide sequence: TGTGCCAGCCGGCCGGGACAGGGTTTTGAGACCCAGTACTTC. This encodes CASRPGQGFETQYF.

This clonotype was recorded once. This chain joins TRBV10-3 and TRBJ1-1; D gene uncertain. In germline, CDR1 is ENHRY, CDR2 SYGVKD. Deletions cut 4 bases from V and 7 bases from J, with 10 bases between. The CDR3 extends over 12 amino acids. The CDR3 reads CAISAGVGEAFF. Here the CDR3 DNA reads TGTGCCATCAGTGCGGGCGTTGGTGAAGCTTTCTTT.

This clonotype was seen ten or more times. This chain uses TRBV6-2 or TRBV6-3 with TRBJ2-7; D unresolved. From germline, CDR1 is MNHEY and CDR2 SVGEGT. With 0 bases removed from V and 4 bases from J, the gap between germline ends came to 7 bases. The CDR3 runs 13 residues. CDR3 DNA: TGTGCCAGCAGTTACTCTCAGACATACGAGCAGTACTTC. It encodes CASSYSQTYEQYF.

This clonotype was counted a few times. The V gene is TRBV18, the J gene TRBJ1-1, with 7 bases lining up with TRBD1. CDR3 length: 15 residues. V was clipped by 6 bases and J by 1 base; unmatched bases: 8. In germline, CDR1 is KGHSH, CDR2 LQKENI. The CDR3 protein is CASSPPTGANTEAFF. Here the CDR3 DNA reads TGTGCCAGCTCCCCTCCTACAGGGGCGAACACTGAAGCTTTCTTT.

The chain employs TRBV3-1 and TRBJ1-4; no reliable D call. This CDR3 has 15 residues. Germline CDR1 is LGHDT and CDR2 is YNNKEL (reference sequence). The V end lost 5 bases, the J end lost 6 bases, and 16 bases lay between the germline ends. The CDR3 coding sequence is TGTGCCAGCAGCGGCGGGCTTCAGTGGGATGAAAAACTGTTTTTT. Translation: CASSGGLQWDEKLFF.

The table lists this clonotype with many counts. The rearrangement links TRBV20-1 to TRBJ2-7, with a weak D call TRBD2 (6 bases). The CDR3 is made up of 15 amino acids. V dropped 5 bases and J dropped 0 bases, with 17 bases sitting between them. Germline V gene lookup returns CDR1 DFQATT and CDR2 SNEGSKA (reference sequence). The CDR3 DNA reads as TGCAGTGCTGCGCGGGGCTTCCAAAGCTCCTACGAGCAGTACTTC. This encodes CSAARGFQSSYEQYF.

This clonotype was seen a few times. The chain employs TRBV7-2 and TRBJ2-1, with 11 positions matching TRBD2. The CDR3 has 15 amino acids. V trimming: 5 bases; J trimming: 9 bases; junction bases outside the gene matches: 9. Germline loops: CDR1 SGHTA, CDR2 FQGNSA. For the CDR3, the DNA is TGTGCCAGCAGCGTTAGCGGGGGGGCCTCAACTGAGCAGTTCTTC. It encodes CASSVSGGASTEQFF.

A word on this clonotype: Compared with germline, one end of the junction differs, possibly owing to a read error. The CDR3 sequence: CASREEGVYNEQFF. For the CDR3, the DNA is TGTGCCAGCAGAGAAGAGGGGGTCTACAATGAGCAGTTCTTC. The V gene is TRBV2, the J gene TRBJ2-1; D is perhaps TRBD1 (6 bases). CDR1 and CDR2 from the germline V gene are SNHLY and FYNNEI. The CDR3 has 14 amino acids.

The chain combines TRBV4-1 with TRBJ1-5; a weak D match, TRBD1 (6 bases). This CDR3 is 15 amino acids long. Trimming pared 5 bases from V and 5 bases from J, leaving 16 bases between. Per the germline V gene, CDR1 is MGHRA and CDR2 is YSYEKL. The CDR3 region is CASSVRQDGDQPQHF. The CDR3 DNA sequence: TGCGCCAGCAGCGTACGACAGGATGGAGATCAGCCCCAGCATTTT.

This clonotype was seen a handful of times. This chain's CDR3 is CSARVRTGGPNEQFF. DNA of the CDR3: TGCAGTGCTAGAGTAAGGACAGGGGGTCCGAATGAGCAGTTCTTC. The chain combines TRBV20-1 with TRBJ2-1; 10 nucleotides match TRBD1. Germline CDR1 reads DFQATT; CDR2 reads SNEGSKA (reference sequence). J gave up 7 bases and V 1 base, and 7 bases lay outside the gene matches. The CDR3 spans 15 residues.

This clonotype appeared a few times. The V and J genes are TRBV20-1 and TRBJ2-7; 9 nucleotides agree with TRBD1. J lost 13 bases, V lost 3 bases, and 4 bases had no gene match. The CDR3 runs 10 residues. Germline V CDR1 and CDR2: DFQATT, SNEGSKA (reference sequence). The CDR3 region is CSASRDRVYF. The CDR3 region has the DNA TGCAGTGCTAGCCGGGACAGGGTTTACTTC.

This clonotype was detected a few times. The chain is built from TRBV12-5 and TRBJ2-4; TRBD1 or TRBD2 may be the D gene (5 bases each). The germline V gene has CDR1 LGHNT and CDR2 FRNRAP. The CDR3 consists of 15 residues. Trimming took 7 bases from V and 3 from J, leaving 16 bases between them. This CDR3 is CASAGVGESKNIQYF. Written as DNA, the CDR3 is TGTGCTAGTGCCGGCGTGGGGGAGAGCAAAAACATTCAGTACTTC.

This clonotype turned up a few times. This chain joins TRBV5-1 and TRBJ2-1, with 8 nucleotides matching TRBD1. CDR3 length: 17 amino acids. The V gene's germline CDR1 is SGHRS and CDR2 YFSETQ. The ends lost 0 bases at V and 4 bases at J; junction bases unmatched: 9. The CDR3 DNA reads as TGCGCCAGCAGCTTGGGTGGGTGGACAGGGCAGTACAATGAGCAGTTCTTC. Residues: CASSLGGWTGQYNEQFF.

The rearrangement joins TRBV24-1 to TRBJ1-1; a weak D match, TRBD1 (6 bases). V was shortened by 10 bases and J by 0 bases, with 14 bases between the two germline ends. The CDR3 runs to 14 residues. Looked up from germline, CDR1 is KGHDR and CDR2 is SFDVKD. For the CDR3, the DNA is TGTGCCACTACCGTCAGGGGCGTGAACACTGAAGCTTTCTTT. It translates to CATTVRGVNTEAFF.

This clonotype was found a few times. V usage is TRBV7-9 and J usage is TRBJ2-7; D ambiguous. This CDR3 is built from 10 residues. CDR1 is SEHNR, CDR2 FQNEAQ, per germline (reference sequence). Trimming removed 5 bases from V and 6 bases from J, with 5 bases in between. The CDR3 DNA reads TGTGCCAGCAGCGGACGCGAGCAGTACTTC. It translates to CASSGREQYF.

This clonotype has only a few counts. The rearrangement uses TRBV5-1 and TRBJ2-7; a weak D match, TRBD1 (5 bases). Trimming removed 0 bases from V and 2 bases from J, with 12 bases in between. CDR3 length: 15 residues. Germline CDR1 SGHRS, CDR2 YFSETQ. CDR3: CASSLGQGLTYEQYF. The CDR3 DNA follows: TGCGCCAGCAGCTTGGGGCAGGGCTTGACCTACGAGCAGTACTTC.

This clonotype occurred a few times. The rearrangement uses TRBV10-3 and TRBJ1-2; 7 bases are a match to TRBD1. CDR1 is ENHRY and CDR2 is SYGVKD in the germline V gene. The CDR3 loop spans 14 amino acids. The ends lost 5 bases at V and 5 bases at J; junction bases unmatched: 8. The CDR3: CAISPGGGGYGYTF. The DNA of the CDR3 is TGTGCCATCAGTCCAGGGGGTGGCGGTTATGGCTACACCTTC.

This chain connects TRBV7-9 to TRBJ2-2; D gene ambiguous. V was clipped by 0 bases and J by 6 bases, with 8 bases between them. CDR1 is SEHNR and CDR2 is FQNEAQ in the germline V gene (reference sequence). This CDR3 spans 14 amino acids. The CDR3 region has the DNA TGTGCCAGCAGCTTAGCCTTGGGCCCCGGGGAGCTGTTTTTT. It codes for CASSLALGPGELFF.

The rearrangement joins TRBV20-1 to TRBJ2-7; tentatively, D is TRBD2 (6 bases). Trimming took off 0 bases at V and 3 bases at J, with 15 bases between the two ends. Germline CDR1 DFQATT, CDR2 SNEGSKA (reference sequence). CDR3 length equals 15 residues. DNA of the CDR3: TGCAGTGCTAGAGACAGGATCTCGGAGGGCTACGAGCAGTACTTC. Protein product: CSARDRISEGYEQYF.

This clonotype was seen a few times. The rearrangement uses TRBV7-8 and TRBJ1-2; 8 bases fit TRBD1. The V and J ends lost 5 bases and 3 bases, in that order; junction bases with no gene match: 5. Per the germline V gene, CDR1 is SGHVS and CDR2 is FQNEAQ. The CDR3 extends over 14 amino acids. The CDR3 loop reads CASSTGGKDYGYTF. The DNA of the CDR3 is TGTGCCAGCAGCACAGGGGGGAAGGACTATGGCTACACCTTC.

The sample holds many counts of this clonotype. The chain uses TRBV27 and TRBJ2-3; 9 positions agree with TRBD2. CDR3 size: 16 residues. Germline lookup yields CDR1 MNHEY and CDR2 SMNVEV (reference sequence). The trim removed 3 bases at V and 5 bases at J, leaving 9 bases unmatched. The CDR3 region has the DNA TGTGCCAGCAGTTTGACTAGCGGCTCAGTTGTAGATACGCAGTATTTT. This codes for CASSLTSGSVVDTQYF.

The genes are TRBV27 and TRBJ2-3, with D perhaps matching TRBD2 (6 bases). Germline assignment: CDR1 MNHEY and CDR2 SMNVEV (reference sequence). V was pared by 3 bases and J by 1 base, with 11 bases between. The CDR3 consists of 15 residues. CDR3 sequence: CASSFTGGGTDTQYF. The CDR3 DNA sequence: TGTGCCAGCAGTTTTACCGGCGGGGGCACAGATACGCAGTATTTT.

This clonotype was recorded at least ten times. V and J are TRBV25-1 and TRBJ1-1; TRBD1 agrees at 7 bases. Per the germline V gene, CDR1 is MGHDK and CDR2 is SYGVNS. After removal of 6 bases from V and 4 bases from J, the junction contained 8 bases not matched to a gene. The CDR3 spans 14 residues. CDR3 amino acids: CASRYVGQSTEAFF. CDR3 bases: TGTGCCAGCAGGTATGTGGGACAGAGCACTGAAGCTTTCTTT.

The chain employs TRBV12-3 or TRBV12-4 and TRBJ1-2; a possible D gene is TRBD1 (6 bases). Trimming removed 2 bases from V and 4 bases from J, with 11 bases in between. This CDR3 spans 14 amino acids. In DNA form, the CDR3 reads TGTGCCAGCAGTTTAAGGGGGGCCGGCTATGGCTACACCTTC. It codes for CASSLRGAGYGYTF.